Shown below are 32 T cell receptor beta chains from a single sample sequenced in a study of blood T cell repertoires in COVID-19. Here immunoSEQ multiplex PCR was the method, and the copy in TCRdb shows in-frame clones only, minus some. The sample consists of fewer than 300,000 clones, approximately 85% of them appearing once. Sequenced: peripheral blood. All receptors derive from a human donor in a cohort sampled during active COVID-19.

The chain links TRBV10-3 to TRBJ2-7; D remains ambiguous. V shed 6 bases and J shed 4 bases, with 10 bases lying between them. In germline, CDR1 is ENHRY, CDR2 SYGVKD. The CDR3 has 12 amino acids. CDR3 coding DNA: TGTGCCATCAGCACTACCCCATACGAGCAGTACTTC. Its translation is CAISTTPYEQYF.

Details on this clone: One end of the junction is discordant with germline, which a read error may explain. V gene TRBV19 combines with J gene TRBJ2-7, with D possibly TRBD2 on 7 matching bases. CDR1 is LNHDA, CDR2 SQIVND, per germline (reference sequence). This CDR3 is built from 13 residues. The CDR3 sequence: CASSDEGGRVQTF. CDR3 bases: TGTGCCAGTAGCGATGAGGGGGGGCGAGTCCAAACGTTC.

This chain joins TRBV4-3 and TRBJ2-1; D remains unclear. Per germline, CDR1 LGHNA and CDR2 YSLEER. The CDR3 spans 14 residues. The V end was cut by 0 bases, the J end by 5 bases, with 8 bases between. CDR3: CASSQDLPDNEQFF. The CDR3 DNA reads as TGCGCCAGCAGCCAAGATCTACCTGACAATGAGCAGTTCTTC.

The CDR3 DNA is TGCAGTGCTAGTCTAGGAAACTCTGGAAACACCATATATTTT. It is translated as CSASLGNSGNTIYF. The V call is TRBV20-1, the J call TRBJ1-3; D call uncertain. Trimming removed 3 bases from V and 0 bases from J, with 9 bases in between. Per germline, CDR1 DFQATT and CDR2 SNEGSKA (reference sequence). The CDR3 loop spans 14 amino acids.

This clone was seen just once. V gene TRBV5-1 combines with J gene TRBJ2-3, with 11 bases matching TRBD2. Germline V gives CDR1 SGHRS, CDR2 YFSETQ. The CDR3 consists of 18 residues. V shed 1 base, J shed 1 base, and the junction held 8 bases outside the gene matches. CDR3 bases: TGCGCCAGCAGCTTGACCGGACTAGCGGGTTTGGGCACAGATACGCAGTATTTT. It encodes CASSLTGLAGLGTDTQYF.

The chain employs TRBV5-6 and TRBJ1-2; D is undetermined. Trimming shortened V by 4 bases and J by 7 bases, and 11 bases separated the two germline ends. This CDR3 has 12 residues. In germline, CDR1 is SGHDT, CDR2 YYEEEE. CDR3 bases: TGTGCCAGCAGCCCAATACGGGGTGGCTACACCTTC. Protein sequence: CASSPIRGGYTF. The full variable domain, in which reference TRBV5-6 and TRBJ1-2 provide the parts outside the CDR3, is DAGVTQSPTHLIKTRGQQVTLRCSPKSGHDTVSWYQQALGQGPQFIFQYYEEEERQRGNFPDRFSGHQFPNYSSELNVNALLLGDSALYLCASSPIRGGYTFGSGTRLTVV.

Ten or more counts support this clone. The chain combines TRBV6-5 with TRBJ1-1; D may be TRBD1 (6 bases). This CDR3 contains 14 residues. Germline assignment: CDR1 MNHEY and CDR2 SVGAGI. The germline V and J ends were trimmed by 8 bases and 7 bases, with 20 bases remaining between them. In DNA, the CDR3 is TGTGCCAGCTCCCGGATTGTTGGGGGCGGTGAAGCTTTCTTT. This codes for CASSRIVGGGEAFF.

The V gene is TRBV15, the J gene TRBJ1-6, with 9 nucleotides matching TRBD1. After removal of 3 bases from V and 9 bases from J, the junction contained 3 bases not matched to a gene. Germline assignment: CDR1 LNHNV and CDR2 YYDKDF (reference sequence). There are 14 residues in the CDR3. This chain's CDR3 is CATSRDRGPSPLHF. The CDR3 region has the DNA TGTGCCACCAGCAGGGACAGGGGCCCTTCACCCCTCCACTTT.

The chain is built from TRBV3-1 (or the pseudogene TRBV3-2) and TRBJ1-2; no definite D call. The germline V gene encodes CDR1 LGHDT and CDR2 YNNKEL (reference sequence). Trimming shortened V by 0 bases and J by 8 bases, and 22 bases separated the two germline ends. CDR3 length: 17 amino acids. As DNA, the CDR3 is TGTGCCAGCAGCCAAGATCCCCCCCATGGAGCGAGAAAGGGCTACACCTTC. This translates into CASSQDPPHGARKGYTF.

This rearrangement joins TRBV7-3 to TRBJ2-1; D is undetermined. Deletions cut 0 bases from V and 5 bases from J, with 5 bases between. The CDR3 has 13 residues. Germline V gene data show CDR1 as SGHTA and CDR2 as FQGTGA. The CDR3 DNA sequence: TGTGCCAGCAGCTTAACTTCCAACAATGAGCAGTTCTTC. It translates to CASSLTSNNEQFF. The whole variable domain, filled in from reference TRBV7-3 and TRBJ2-1, reads GAGVSQTPSNKVTEKGKYVELRCDPISGHTALYWYRQSLGQGPEFLIYFQGTGAADDSGLPNDRFFAVRPEGSVSTLKIQRTERGDSAVYLCASSLTSNNEQFFGPGTRLTVL.

This chain joins TRBV24-1 and TRBJ2-3; the D is unclear. CDR3 size: 15 residues. V was clipped by 3 bases and J by 2 bases, with 11 bases between them. Per the germline V gene, CDR1 is KGHDR and CDR2 is SFDVKD. CDR3 nucleotide sequence: TGTGCCACCAGTGATCCTGCTAGACCCACAGATACGCAGTATTTT. Its protein is CATSDPARPTDTQYF.

The chain joins TRBV10-3 to TRBJ2-7; 13 nucleotides match TRBD2. V was pared by 4 bases and J by 4 bases, with 7 bases of the junction left unmatched. The CDR3 runs to 16 residues. Germline CDR1 is ENHRY and CDR2 is SYGVKD. The CDR3 bases are TGTGCCATCAGTGCAGGACTAGCGGGAGTTCGGTACGAGCAGTACTTC. Protein product: CAISAGLAGVRYEQYF.

The chain combines TRBV25-1 with TRBJ2-1; 14 bases align to TRBD2. CDR3 size: 17 residues. The V gene's germline CDR1 is MGHDK and CDR2 SYGVNS. Trimming at V came to 5 bases and at J to 8 bases, leaving 11 bases not matched to a gene. CDR3 nucleotide sequence: TGTGCCAGCAGTTCCGAGCTGACTAGCGGGAGGGCCGATGAGCAGTTCTTC. Protein: CASSSELTSGRADEQFF.

This chain connects TRBV5-1 to TRBJ2-1; TRBD1 is a possible D gene (6 bases). CDR1 SGHRS and CDR2 YFSETQ come from the germline V gene. Trimming removed 2 bases at V and 7 bases at J, with 13 bases between. This CDR3 comprises 14 residues. CDR3 nucleotide sequence: TGCGCCAGCAGCTTACTATACCAGGGGAATGAGCAGTTCTTC. Its protein product is CASSLLYQGNEQFF.

The genes are TRBV7-2 and TRBJ1-2; D possibly corresponds to TRBD1 (5 bases). Trimming left V 2 bases short and J 3 bases short, with 10 bases between. CDR3 length: 14 residues. CDR1 is SGHTA, CDR2 FQGNSA, per germline. DNA for the CDR3: TGTGCCAGCAGCTTAAACGGGGGAGACTATGGCTACACCTTC. Amino acids: CASSLNGGDYGYTF. The full variable domain, completed using reference TRBV7-2 and TRBJ1-2, is GAGVSQSPSNKVTEKGKDVELRCDPISGHTALYWYRQSLGQGLEFLIYFQGNSAPDKSGLPSDRFSAERTGGSVSTLTIQRTQQEDSAVYLCASSLNGGDYGYTFGSGTRLTVV.

This clone was counted a few times. V is TRBV6-5 and J is TRBJ2-1, with a tentative D call TRBD2 (5 bases). Between the trimmed V and J ends, which lost 11 bases and 4 bases, there was a span of 21 bases. The CDR3 runs to 15 residues. Germline values: CDR1 MNHEY, CDR2 SVGAGI. The CDR3 reads CASRANEIFYNEQFF. As DNA, the CDR3 is TGTGCCTCGAGGGCAAACGAAATTTTTTACAATGAGCAGTTCTTC.

The genes are TRBV3-1 (or the pseudogene TRBV3-2) and TRBJ1-1; D gene ambiguous. From germline, CDR1 is LGHDT and CDR2 YNNKEL (reference sequence). V was trimmed by 1 base and J by 10 bases, leaving 10 bases between them. This CDR3 is built from 12 residues. This CDR3 is CASSQGFRGAFF. CDR3 coding DNA: TGTGCCAGCAGCCAAGGGTTCCGGGGAGCTTTCTTT.

The chain couples TRBV9 to TRBJ2-7, with 8 bases that match TRBD1. From germline, CDR1 is SGDLS and CDR2 YYNGEE. The J segment lost 2 bases and the V segment lost 4 bases, leaving 8 bases of the junction unmatched. The CDR3 runs to 15 residues. The CDR3: CASSQGTGGAYEQYF. The CDR3, as DNA: TGTGCCAGCAGCCAAGGAACAGGGGGTGCCTACGAGCAGTACTTC.

The chain uses TRBV5-1 and TRBJ2-1; D gene unclear. Germline V CDR1 and CDR2: SGHRS, YFSETQ. CDR3 length: 13 amino acids. The germline V and J ends were trimmed by 4 bases and 7 bases, with 12 bases remaining between them. The CDR3 coding sequence is TGCGCCAGCAGCGACTGGGTCCGAAATGAGCAGTTCTTC. It codes for CASSDWVRNEQFF.

The chain employs TRBV7-2 and TRBJ2-5; 10 nucleotides align to TRBD2. V lost 5 bases, J lost 5 bases, and 11 bases stayed unmatched. Germline V lookup: CDR1 SGHTA, CDR2 FQGNSA. There are 16 residues in the CDR3. The CDR3 spells CASSVLSGRVGETQYF. DNA of the CDR3: TGTGCCAGCAGCGTTCTGAGCGGGAGGGTCGGTGAGACCCAGTACTTC.

This rearrangement joins TRBV11-2 to TRBJ2-7, with unresolved D. With 5 bases removed from V and 1 base from J, the gap between germline ends came to 3 bases. Germline CDR1 SGHAT, CDR2 FQNNGV. This CDR3 is built from 11 residues. This CDR3 reads CASSPSYEQYF. CDR3 DNA sequence: TGTGCCAGCAGCCCTTCCTACGAGCAGTACTTC.

This clone was picked up one time. This chain uses TRBV5-5 with TRBJ1-6; tentatively, D is TRBD1 (6 bases). V lost 4 bases and J 10 bases, leaving 18 bases between the germline ends. Germline V gives CDR1 SGHKS, CDR2 YYEKEE (reference sequence). The CDR3 consists of 15 residues. The CDR3 here is CASSQRQANFSPLHF. The DNA for the CDR3 is TGTGCCAGCAGCCAAAGACAGGCCAACTTCTCACCCCTCCACTTT.

The gene calls are TRBV25-1 and TRBJ2-5; D call uncertain. Germline CDR1 is MGHDK and CDR2 is SYGVNS. The V gene lost 5 bases and the J gene lost 5 bases, with 18 bases spanning the gap. CDR3 size: 15 residues. DNA of the CDR3: TGTGCCAGCAGTCGGCCCTTCCCGCTAGATGAGACCCAGTACTTC. Translation: CASSRPFPLDETQYF. The full variable domain, completed using reference TRBV25-1 and TRBJ2-5, is EADIYQTPRYLVIGTGKKITLECSQTMGHDKMYWYQQDPGMELHLIHYSYGVNSTEKGDLSSESTVSRIRTEHFPLTLESARPSHTSQYLCASSRPFPLDETQYFGPGTRLLVL.

This clone was observed a handful of times. The chain uses TRBV4-3 and TRBJ2-5; 14 nucleotides line up with TRBD2. This CDR3 has 16 residues. V shed 1 base and J 4 bases; nucleotides not matched to a gene: 2. Germline CDR1 and CDR2: LGHNA and YSLEER. This CDR3 is CASSQGGLAGVETQYF. The CDR3 nucleotides read TGCGCCAGCAGCCAAGGGGGACTAGCGGGAGTAGAGACCCAGTACTTC.

V gene TRBV9 combines with J gene TRBJ2-5, with 11 bases that match TRBD2. After removal of 0 bases from V and 4 bases from J, the junction contained 11 bases not matched to a gene. The CDR3 length is 18 residues. CDR1 is SGDLS and CDR2 is YYNGEE in the germline V gene. CDR3 in amino acids: CASSVGLAGGDSVETQYF. In DNA, the CDR3 is TGTGCCAGCAGCGTAGGGCTAGCGGGAGGTGATAGCGTAGAGACCCAGTACTTC.

This clone was seen more than once but under ten times. The chain uses TRBV7-2 and TRBJ2-7, with TRBD1 matching over 7 bases. Germline V lookup: CDR1 SGHTA, CDR2 FQGNSA. The CDR3 length is 16 residues. V gave up 5 bases and J gave up 0 bases; unmatched junction bases: 10. For the CDR3, the DNA is TGTGCCAGCAGCCCCTGGACAGGCCCGAGCTCCTACGAGCAGTACTTC. Its protein is CASSPWTGPSSYEQYF.

The gene calls are TRBV6-5 and TRBJ2-1; 7 bases map to TRBD1. The CDR3 covers 15 residues. Germline V gene data show CDR1 as MNHEY and CDR2 as SVGAGI. V was pared by 2 bases and J by 7 bases, with 8 bases of the junction left unmatched. The CDR3 protein is CASSYDRDTQNEQFF. The DNA for the CDR3 is TGTGCCAGCAGTTACGACAGGGATACCCAAAATGAGCAGTTCTTC.

V usage is TRBV5-1 and J usage is TRBJ2-7; maybe TRBD2 (5 bases). In germline, CDR1 is SGHRS, CDR2 YFSETQ. The CDR3 totals 14 residues. With 6 bases removed from V and 4 bases from J, the gap between germline ends came to 17 bases. CDR3 coding DNA: TGCGCCAGCACAGAGGCTAGCTTCTCGTACGAGCAGTACTTC. Translating it yields CASTEASFSYEQYF.

The chain recombines TRBV21-1 with TRBJ1-5. TRBV21-1 is an annotated pseudogene. The CDR3 spans 15 residues. The chain's CDR3 is CASSKRGYSNQPQHF. The CDR3 region has the DNA TGTGCCAGCAGCAAACGGGGTTATAGCAATCAGCCCCAGCATTTT.

The chain employs TRBV7-2 and TRBJ1-1, with D unclear. This CDR3 contains 14 residues. V dropped 6 bases and J dropped 4 bases, with 15 bases sitting between them. Germline V gene data show CDR1 as SGHTA and CDR2 as FQGNSA. CDR3: CASRQSLVGTEAFF. CDR3 bases: TGTGCCAGCAGGCAGAGCCTAGTGGGCACTGAAGCTTTCTTT. The full variable domain, its missing parts supplied by reference TRBV7-2 and TRBJ1-1, is GAGVSQSPSNKVTEKGKDVELRCDPISGHTALYWYRQSLGQGLEFLIYFQGNSAPDKSGLPSDRFSAERTGGSVSTLTIQRTQQEDSAVYLCASRQSLVGTEAFFGQGTRLTVV.

The rearrangement joins TRBV20-1 to TRBJ2-7, with TRBD1 matching 7 bases. Germline V gene lookup returns CDR1 DFQATT and CDR2 SNEGSKA (reference sequence). Losses at the gene ends were 3 bases for V and 4 bases for J; bases not matched to a gene: 9. The CDR3 is 14 residues long. CDR3 sequence reads: CSASRDRVGYEQYF. CDR3 nucleotide sequence: TGCAGTGCTAGTAGGGACAGAGTTGGGTACGAGCAGTACTTC.

The chain carries TRBV21-1 and TRBJ1-4; no check of the table's D call, TRBD1, against the DNA was made. TRBV21-1 is a recognized pseudogene. The CDR3 runs to 13 residues. CDR3 region: CASMWQGLEKLFF. CDR3 nucleotide sequence: TGTGCCAGCATGTGGCAGGGGTTAGAAAAACTGTTTTTT.